This T cell receptor (beta chain) was identified in a study of cytomegalovirus exposure and HLA in healthy donors. In the study overall: Some 85 million unique TCRs, all from HLA-typed donors, were included in an early release of the data.

Whole-study results and caveats: In a later analysis, a genetic analysis reported fewer productive-TCR N-insertions in an Asian-associated ancestry cluster than the cohort average. In all likelihood, a cluster of highly shared sequence variants was a sequencing artifact.

The PCR was carried out with 60 Vbeta primers and 13 Jbeta primers. TCRdb's copy holds only in-frame clones and misses some; the assay was immunoSEQ multiplex PCR. There are about 160,000 clones in the sample; roughly 80% occur only once, and roughly 10% lies in the top ten. This clone was recorded at least ten times. Its matching antigen is unknown. The germline V and J ends were trimmed by 3 bases and 9 bases, with 13 bases remaining between them. The CDR3 covers 13 residues. The germline gives CDR1 MRHNA, CDR2 SNTAGT. This chain joins TRBV6-4 and TRBJ2-3; no firm D call. Sequenced sample: PBMCs. The sequence was obtained from a young man in good health and CMV-seropositive. The CDR3 nucleotides read TGTGCCAGCAGTGATAGGCCGGCGGAAACGCAGTATTTT. This gives the protein CASSDRPAETQYF.